These 29 T cell receptor beta chains were sequenced from one sample in a study of shared clonotypes between healthy human individuals. Only in-frame clones appear in the TCRdb table, and some are missing; sequencing was by immunoSEQ multiplex PCR. The sample holds some 550,000 clones, 95% to 98% seen once. Sequencing used naive CD4+ T cells sorted from blood. The subset denotes: CD45RA+ positively selected. These receptor sequences come from a woman aged 25 to 39 in good health.

CDR3 in amino acids: CASIKGLMAKNIQYF. The CDR3 nucleotides read TGTGCCAGCATCAAGGGGTTGATGGCCAAAAACATTCAGTACTTC. This chain links TRBV2 with TRBJ2-4; tentative D call: TRBD1 (5 bases). Germline CDR1 reads SNHLY; CDR2 reads FYNNEI. V dropped 7 bases and J dropped 1 base, with 14 bases sitting between them. The CDR3 sequence is 15 residues long.

The chain couples TRBV5-6 to TRBJ2-5; 8 nucleotides line up with TRBD2. The DNA end favors TRBJ2-7, so the J call may be wrong. This CDR3 region has 14 residues. Germline loops: CDR1 SGHDT, CDR2 YYEEEE. This CDR3 is CASSPGLVQYEQYF. In DNA, the CDR3 is TGTGCCAGCAGCCCGGGACTAGTTCAGTACGAGCAGTACTTC.

The chain has TRBV10-3 and TRBJ2-7; no firm D call. Germline-derived CDR1 and CDR2 are ENHRY and SYGVKD. The CDR3 has 15 residues. The germline V and J ends were trimmed by 2 bases and 0 bases, with 11 bases remaining between them. The CDR3: CAISETLAYSYEQYF. DNA for the CDR3: TGTGCCATCAGTGAGACTCTCGCATACTCCTACGAGCAGTACTTC.

The genes are TRBV5-1 and TRBJ2-2; TRBD2 matches 10 bases. The CDR3 has 16 amino acids. CDR1 is SGHRS and CDR2 is YFSETQ in the germline V gene. V shed 5 bases, J shed 0 bases, and the junction held 4 bases outside the gene matches. The CDR3: CASSQLAGANTGELFF. CDR3 in DNA: TGCGCCAGCAGTCAGCTAGCGGGAGCGAACACCGGGGAGCTGTTTTTT.

V gene TRBV15 combines with J gene TRBJ2-7; unclear D gene. Trimming shortened V by 5 bases and J by 0 bases, and 14 bases separated the two germline ends. CDR1 is LNHNV and CDR2 is YYDKDF in the germline V gene (reference sequence). CDR3 size: 15 residues. The CDR3 sequence: CATSLGPASSYEQYF. In nucleotides, the CDR3 is TGTGCCACCAGCCTAGGACCCGCGAGCTCCTACGAGCAGTACTTC.

This clone appeared a single time. The chain recombines TRBV27 with TRBJ1-5; no reliable D call. This CDR3 spans 16 amino acids. Germline assignment: CDR1 MNHEY and CDR2 SMNVEV (reference sequence). Trimming removed 7 bases from V and 1 base from J, with 17 bases in between. In DNA, the CDR3 is TGTGCCAGCACTAAGTACGGGGTGGGGAGCAATCAGCCCCAGCATTTT. Translating it yields CASTKYGVGSNQPQHF.

This clone has just one count. V and J are TRBV28 and TRBJ2-7; TRBD1 matches at 9 bases. The germline V gene encodes CDR1 MDHEN and CDR2 SYDVKM. The J segment lost 3 bases and the V segment lost 7 bases, leaving 13 bases of the junction unmatched. The CDR3 sequence is 16 residues long. CDR3 sequence: CASKTSGTGYHYEQYF. CDR3 coding DNA: TGTGCCAGCAAAACGTCCGGGACAGGGTACCACTACGAGCAGTACTTC.

The V call is TRBV5-1, the J call TRBJ2-5; a weak D match, TRBD1 (5 bases). Trimming cost V 1 base and J 1 base, with 17 bases left between them. Germline assignment: CDR1 SGHRS and CDR2 YFSETQ. The CDR3 length is 17 residues. The CDR3 DNA reads TGCGCCAGCAGCTTGAAGAAGTCAGGGTTGGCCCAAGAGACCCAGTACTTC. Its protein product is CASSLKKSGLAQETQYF.

The gene calls are TRBV4-1 and TRBJ2-3, with D unclear. Trimming removed 1 base at V and 4 bases at J, with 12 bases between. The length of the CDR3 is 15 residues. The germline gives CDR1 MGHRA, CDR2 YSYEKL. The CDR3 spells CASSQVEVRPDTQYF. CDR3 nucleotide sequence: TGCGCCAGCAGCCAAGTAGAAGTGCGGCCAGATACGCAGTATTTT.

The J gene is TRBJ2-5, the V gene TRBV28; D might be TRBD1 (5 bases). CDR1 is MDHEN and CDR2 is SYDVKM in the germline V gene. Trimming pared 4 bases from V and 5 bases from J, leaving 8 bases between. The CDR3 is made up of 12 amino acids. CDR3 bases: TGTGCCAGCAGTTCCAGGGTGGAGACCCAGTACTTC. Its translation is CASSSRVETQYF.

This chain links TRBV11-2 with TRBJ2-4, with D possibly called TRBD1 or TRBD2 (5 bases each). The V end lost 4 bases, the J end lost 8 bases, and 6 bases lay between the germline ends. The CDR3 runs 11 residues. Germline values: CDR1 SGHAT, CDR2 FQNNGV. Here the CDR3 DNA reads TGTGCCAGCAGCTCGGGACACATTCAGTACTTC. It is translated as CASSSGHIQYF.

The J gene is TRBJ1-4, the V gene TRBV2, with 10 bases lining up with TRBD1. Germline V gene lookup returns CDR1 SNHLY and CDR2 FYNNEI. V lost 6 bases to trimming and J lost 2 bases; unmatched junction nucleotides: 9. This CDR3 is 17 amino acids long. CDR3 nucleotides: TGTGCCAGCAGCAAGAGGGACAGGGGTTTGACTAATGAAAAACTGTTTTTT. Amino acid sequence: CASSKRDRGLTNEKLFF. The whole variable domain, filled in from reference TRBV2 and TRBJ1-4, reads EPEVTQTPSHQVTQMGQEVILRCVPISNHLYFYWYRQILGQKVEFLVSFYNNEISEKSEIFDDQFSVERPDGSNFTLKIRSTKLEDSAMYFCASSKRDRGLTNEKLFFGSGTQLSVL.

CDR3 in amino acids: CASSPIRASENTDTQYF. The CDR3 DNA reads as TGTGCCAGCAGCCCCATTCGGGCATCAGAGAACACAGATACGCAGTATTTT. J is TRBJ2-3 and V is TRBV28; no clear D. Per the germline V gene, CDR1 is MDHEN and CDR2 is SYDVKM. The V end was cut by 6 bases, the J end by 2 bases, with 21 bases between. The CDR3 runs 17 residues.

Note on this clone: The same CDR3 is also encoded by other DNA sequences in this sample. The chain employs TRBV7-2 and TRBJ1-1, with D unclear. The CDR3 contains 13 residues. The ends were cut back, 4 bases at V and 3 bases at J, with 9 bases in the middle. The germline CDR1 and CDR2 sequences are SGHTA and FQGNSA. In DNA, the CDR3 is TGTGCCAGCAGCTCACAGAAGGACACTGAAGCTTTCTTT. It codes for CASSSQKDTEAFF.

This rearrangement joins TRBV19 to TRBJ2-5; D may be TRBD1 (6 bases). This CDR3 is 16 amino acids long. In germline, CDR1 is LNHDA, CDR2 SQIVND (reference sequence). Trimming took 3 bases from V and 1 from J, leaving 15 bases between them. As DNA, the CDR3 is TGTGCCAGTAGTATGGGCAGGGGATTACGCCAAGAGACCCAGTACTTC. Translating it yields CASSMGRGLRQETQYF.

The genes are TRBV10-1 and TRBJ1-1; D might be TRBD1 (5 bases). The CDR3 extends over 15 amino acids. The V gene's germline CDR1 is WNHNN and CDR2 SYGVQD (reference sequence). V lost 4 bases and J lost 3, with 15 bases in between. CDR3 loop: CASSVLGGGDTEAFF. The CDR3 region has the DNA TGCGCCAGCAGTGTTCTCGGGGGAGGGGACACTGAAGCTTTCTTT.

The rearrangement joins TRBV27 to TRBJ2-7; D could derive from TRBD1 or TRBD2 (5 bases each). The V end lost 5 bases, the J end lost 1 base, and 21 bases lay between the germline ends. The CDR3 is 17 residues long. Germline V gene data show CDR1 as MNHEY and CDR2 as SMNVEV (reference sequence). The CDR3 reads CASSHSRRDRRSYEQYF. In DNA form, the CDR3 reads TGTGCCAGCAGTCATTCGCGTCGGGACCGCCGATCCTACGAGCAGTACTTC.

The V call is TRBV10-1, the J call TRBJ1-2; D might be TRBD1 (6 bases). CDR1 WNHNN and CDR2 SYGVQD come from the germline V gene (reference sequence). V was trimmed by 6 bases and J by 2 bases, leaving 13 bases between them. This CDR3 comprises 14 residues. In DNA, the CDR3 is TGCGCCAGCAGCCTGGACAGAGGCAACTATGGCTACACCTTC. Translated: CASSLDRGNYGYTF.

The chain has TRBV11-3 and TRBJ1-1; weak D call: TRBD1 (5 bases). V was trimmed by 5 bases and J by 4 bases, leaving 11 bases between them. The CDR3 runs 13 residues. The germline CDR1 and CDR2 sequences are SGHNT and YENEEA. CDR3 loop: CASSRTRGTEAFF. CDR3 sequence (DNA): TGTGCCAGCAGCCGGACAAGGGGCACTGAAGCTTTCTTT.

The chain uses TRBV27 and TRBJ2-2, with a weak D call TRBD2 (5 bases). CDR1 MNHEY and CDR2 SMNVEV come from the germline V gene (reference sequence). This CDR3 has 13 residues. The V and J ends lost 3 bases and 6 bases respectively, with 8 bases between them. The CDR3 sequence: CASSLVAPGELFF. The CDR3 region has the DNA TGTGCCAGCAGTTTGGTAGCGCCCGGGGAGCTGTTTTTT.

The CDR3 DNA reads as TGTGCCAGCAGTGGCAGGACGCCGGGACAGGTGTACAATGAGCAGTTCTTC. This gives the protein CASSGRTPGQVYNEQFF. The chain carries TRBV25-1 and TRBJ2-1; TRBD1 agrees at 8 bases. Per the germline V gene, CDR1 is MGHDK and CDR2 is SYGVNS. The CDR3 length is 17 residues. V was pared by 4 bases and J by 4 bases, with 12 bases of the junction left unmatched.

This chain links TRBV27 with TRBJ2-7; 8 bases line up with TRBD2. This CDR3 contains 15 residues. Germline CDR1 is MNHEY and CDR2 is SMNVEV (reference sequence). J gave up 6 bases and V 5 bases, and 12 bases lay outside the gene matches. This CDR3 is CASSPTPGLESEQYF. Written as DNA, the CDR3 is TGTGCCAGCAGTCCCACCCCGGGACTAGAGTCCGAGCAGTACTTC.

The CDR3, as DNA: TGTGCCATCAGTGAGAGCAACACAGATACGCAGTATTTT. Translated, it gives CAISESNTDTQYF. The genes are TRBV10-3 and TRBJ2-3; D gene ambiguous. Germline CDR1 is ENHRY and CDR2 is SYGVKD. The CDR3 consists of 13 residues. The V end lost 2 bases, the J end lost 2 bases, and 5 bases lay between the germline ends.

The rearrangement uses TRBV2 and TRBJ2-3, with 10 bases that match TRBD2. The trim removed 6 bases at V and 6 bases at J, leaving 9 bases unmatched. The CDR3 length is 15 residues. The germline CDR1 and CDR2 sequences are SNHLY and FYNNEI. The CDR3 coding sequence is TGTGCCAGCAGGCGCCTAGCGGGAGTGGGGGATACGCAGTATTTT. Its translation is CASRRLAGVGDTQYF.

CDR3 coding DNA: TGTGCCAGCAGCTTAGAGGATACCTTTATGGGGGTATCCTACGAGCAGTACTTC. This encodes CASSLEDTFMGVSYEQYF. The V and J genes are TRBV11-3 and TRBJ2-7; D may correspond to TRBD1 or TRBD2 (5 bases each). CDR3 length: 18 amino acids. The germline gives CDR1 SGHNT, CDR2 YENEEA. V dropped 0 bases and J dropped 1 base, with 19 bases sitting between them.

The CDR3 region is CASSSEGAMNTGELFF. In DNA, the CDR3 is TGTGCCAGCTCCAGCGAGGGGGCCATGAACACCGGGGAGCTGTTTTTT. This sequence joins TRBV18 and TRBJ2-2; 7 positions agree with TRBD1. This CDR3 region has 16 residues. V shed 6 bases, J shed 1 base, and the junction held 8 bases outside the gene matches. Germline CDR1 KGHSH, CDR2 LQKENI.

This chain joins TRBV18 and TRBJ2-2; 8 bases match TRBD1. This CDR3 is 15 amino acids long. Germline CDR1 KGHSH, CDR2 LQKENI. After removal of 3 bases from V and 5 bases from J, the junction contained 5 bases not matched to a gene. CDR3 sequence (DNA): TGTGCCAGCTCACCGGGGACAGGACCTACCGGGGAGCTGTTTTTT. Residues: CASSPGTGPTGELFF.

The J gene is TRBJ2-7, the V gene TRBV10-1; D is undetermined. The germline V gene encodes CDR1 WNHNN and CDR2 SYGVQD (reference sequence). The CDR3 has 13 residues. V was cut by 2 bases and J by 9 bases, with 14 bases left in between. CDR3 sequence: CASSEQELTRQYF. CDR3 bases: TGCGCCAGCAGTGAGCAGGAACTTACGAGGCAGTACTTC.

This chain joins TRBV6-1 and TRBJ2-5, with 9 nucleotides matching TRBD1. CDR1 MNHNS and CDR2 SASEGT come from the germline V gene. This CDR3 comprises 16 residues. Trimming cost V 4 bases and J 4 bases; bases outside gene matches: 10. The CDR3 spells CASSGTTGTGIETQYF. The CDR3 DNA is TGTGCCAGCAGTGGGACCACCGGGACAGGGATAGAGACCCAGTACTTC.